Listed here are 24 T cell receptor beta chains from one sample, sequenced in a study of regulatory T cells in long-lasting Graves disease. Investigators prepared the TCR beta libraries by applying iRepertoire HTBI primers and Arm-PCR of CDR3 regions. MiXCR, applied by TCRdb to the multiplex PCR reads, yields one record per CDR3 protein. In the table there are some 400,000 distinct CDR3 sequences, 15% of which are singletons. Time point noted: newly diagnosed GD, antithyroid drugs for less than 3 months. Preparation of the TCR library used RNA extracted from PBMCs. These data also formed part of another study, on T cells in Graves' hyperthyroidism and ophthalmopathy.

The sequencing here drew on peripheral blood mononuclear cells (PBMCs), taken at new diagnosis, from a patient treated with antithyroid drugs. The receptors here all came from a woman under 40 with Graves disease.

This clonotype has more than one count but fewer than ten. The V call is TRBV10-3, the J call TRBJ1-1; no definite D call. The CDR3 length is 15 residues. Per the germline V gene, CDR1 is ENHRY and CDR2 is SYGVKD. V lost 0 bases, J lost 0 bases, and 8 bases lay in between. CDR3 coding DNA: TGTGCCATCAGTGAGTCTTGGACCCTGAACACTGAAGCTTTCTTT. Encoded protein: CAISESWTLNTEAFF.

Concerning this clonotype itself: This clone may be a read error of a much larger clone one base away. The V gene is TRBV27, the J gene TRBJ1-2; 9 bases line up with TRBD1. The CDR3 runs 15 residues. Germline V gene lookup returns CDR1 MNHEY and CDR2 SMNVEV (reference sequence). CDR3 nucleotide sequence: TGTACCAGCAGTTTGCGGACAGGGGAAGACTATGGCTACACCTTC. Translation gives CTSSLRTGEDYGYTF.

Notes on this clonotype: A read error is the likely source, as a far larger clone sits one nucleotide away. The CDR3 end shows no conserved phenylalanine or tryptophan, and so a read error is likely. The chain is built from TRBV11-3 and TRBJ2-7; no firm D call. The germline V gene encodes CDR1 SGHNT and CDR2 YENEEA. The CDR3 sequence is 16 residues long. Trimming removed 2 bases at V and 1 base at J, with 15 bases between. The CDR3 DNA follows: TGTGCCAGCAGCTTAAGAGTCGGCTGGGGATCCTACGAGCAGTACCTC. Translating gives CASSLRVGWGSYEQYL.

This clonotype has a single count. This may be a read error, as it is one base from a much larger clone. The CDR3 region is CAWTYTEITEAFF. For the CDR3, the DNA is TGTGCCTGGACCTACACAGAGATCACTGAAGCTTTCTTT. The rearrangement joins TRBV30 to TRBJ1-1; D remains unclear. CDR1 is GTSNPN, CDR2 SVGIG, per germline (reference sequence). The CDR3 sequence is 13 residues long. V was cut by 4 bases and J by 4 bases, with 13 bases left in between.

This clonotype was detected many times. CDR3 loop: CASSQGLGLGSYEQYF. The CDR3 DNA is TGTGCCAGCAGCCAAGGACTGGGACTAGGGTCCTACGAGCAGTACTTC. The rearrangement links TRBV3-1 to TRBJ2-7, with TRBD2 matching 8 bases. The CDR3 extends over 16 amino acids. The J segment lost 1 base and the V segment lost 1 base, leaving 6 bases of the junction unmatched. Germline assignment: CDR1 LGHDT and CDR2 YNNKEL (reference sequence).

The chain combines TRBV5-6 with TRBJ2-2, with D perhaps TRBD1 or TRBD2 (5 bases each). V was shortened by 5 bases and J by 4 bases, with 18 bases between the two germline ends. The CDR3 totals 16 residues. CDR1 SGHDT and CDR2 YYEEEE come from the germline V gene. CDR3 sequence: CASSTGTLPSTGELFF. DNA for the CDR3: TGTGCCAGCAGTACCGGGACGCTCCCGAGCACCGGGGAGCTGTTTTTT.

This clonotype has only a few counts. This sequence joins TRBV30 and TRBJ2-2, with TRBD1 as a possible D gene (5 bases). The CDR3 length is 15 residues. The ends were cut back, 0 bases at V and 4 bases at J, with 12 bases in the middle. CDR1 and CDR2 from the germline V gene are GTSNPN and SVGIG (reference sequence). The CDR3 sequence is CAWSVGVMSTGELFF. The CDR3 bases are TGTGCCTGGAGTGTAGGGGTAATGAGCACCGGGGAGCTGTTTTTT.

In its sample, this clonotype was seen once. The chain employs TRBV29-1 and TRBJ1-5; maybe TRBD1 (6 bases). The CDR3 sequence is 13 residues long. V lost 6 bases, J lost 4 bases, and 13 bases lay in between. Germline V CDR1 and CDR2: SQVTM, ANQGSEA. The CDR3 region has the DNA TGCAGCGTCCCTGGACAGAGGAATCAGCCCCAGCATTTT. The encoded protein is CSVPGQRNQPQHF.

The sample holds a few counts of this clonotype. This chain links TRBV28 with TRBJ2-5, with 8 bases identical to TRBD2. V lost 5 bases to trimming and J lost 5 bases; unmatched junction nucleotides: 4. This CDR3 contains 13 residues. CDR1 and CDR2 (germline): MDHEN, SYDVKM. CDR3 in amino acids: CASSGGLGETQYF. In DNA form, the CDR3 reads TGTGCCAGCAGTGGGGGACTAGGGGAGACCCAGTACTTC.

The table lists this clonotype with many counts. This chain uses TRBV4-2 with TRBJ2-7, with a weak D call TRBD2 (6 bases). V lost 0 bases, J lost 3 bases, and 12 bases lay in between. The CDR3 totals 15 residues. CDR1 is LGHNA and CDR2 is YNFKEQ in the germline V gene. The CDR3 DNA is TGTGCCAGCAGCCAAGAGGAGGGCCCTCTCTACGAGCAGTACTTC. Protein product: CASSQEEGPLYEQYF.

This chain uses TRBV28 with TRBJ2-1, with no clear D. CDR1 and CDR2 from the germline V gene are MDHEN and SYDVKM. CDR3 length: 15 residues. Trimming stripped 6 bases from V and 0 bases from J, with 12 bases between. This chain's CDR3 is CASSTPTGSYNEQFF. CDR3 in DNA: TGTGCCAGCAGCACCCCGACGGGCTCCTACAATGAGCAGTTCTTC.

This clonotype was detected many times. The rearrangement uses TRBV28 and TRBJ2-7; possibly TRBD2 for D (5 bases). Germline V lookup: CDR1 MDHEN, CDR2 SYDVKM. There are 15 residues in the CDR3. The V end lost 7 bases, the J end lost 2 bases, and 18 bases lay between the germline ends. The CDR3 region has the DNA TGTGCCAGCACGATCCAGAGGGCAGGAGCCTACGAGCAGTACTTC. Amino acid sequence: CASTIQRAGAYEQYF.

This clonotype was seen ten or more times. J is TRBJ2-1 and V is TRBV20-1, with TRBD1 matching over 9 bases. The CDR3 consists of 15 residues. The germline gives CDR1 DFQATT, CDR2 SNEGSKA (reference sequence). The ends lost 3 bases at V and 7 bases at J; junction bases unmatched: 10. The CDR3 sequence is CSAREGQGYWNEQFF. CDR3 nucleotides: TGCAGTGCTAGGGAAGGACAGGGGTACTGGAATGAGCAGTTCTTC.

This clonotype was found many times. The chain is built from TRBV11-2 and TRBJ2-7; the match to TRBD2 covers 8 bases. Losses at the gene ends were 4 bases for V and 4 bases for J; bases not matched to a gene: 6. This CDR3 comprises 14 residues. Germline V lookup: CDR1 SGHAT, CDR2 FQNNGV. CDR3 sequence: CASSYSGSLYEQYF. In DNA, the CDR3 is TGTGCCAGCAGCTACAGCGGGAGTCTATACGAGCAGTACTTC.

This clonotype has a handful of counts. The CDR3 spells CATSDTGQGYEQYF. The CDR3 DNA follows: TGTGCCACCAGTGACACCGGACAGGGCTACGAGCAGTACTTC. The rearrangement uses TRBV24-1 and TRBJ2-7; 8 nucleotides line up with TRBD1. The V gene's germline CDR1 is KGHDR and CDR2 SFDVKD. V lost 4 bases to trimming and J lost 3 bases; unmatched junction nucleotides: 4. This CDR3 spans 14 amino acids.

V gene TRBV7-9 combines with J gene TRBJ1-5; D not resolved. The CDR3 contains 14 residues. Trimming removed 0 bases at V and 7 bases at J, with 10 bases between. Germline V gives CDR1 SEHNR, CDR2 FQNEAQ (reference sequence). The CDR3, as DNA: TGTGCCAGCAGCTTAGCGTCGGGAGACCAGCCCCAGCATTTT. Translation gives CASSLASGDQPQHF. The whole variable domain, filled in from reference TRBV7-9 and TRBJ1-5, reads DTGVSQNPRHKITKRGQNVTFRCDPISEHNRLYWYRQTLGQGPEFLTYFQNEAQLEKSRLLSDRFSAERPKGSFSTLEIQRTEQGDSAMYLCASSLASGDQPQHFGDGTRLSIL.

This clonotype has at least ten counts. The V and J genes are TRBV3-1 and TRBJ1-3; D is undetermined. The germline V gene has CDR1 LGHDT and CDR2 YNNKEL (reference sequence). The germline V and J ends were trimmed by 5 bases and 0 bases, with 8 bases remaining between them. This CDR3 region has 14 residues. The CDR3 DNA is TGTGCCAGCAGCGCCAGCGCCTCTGGAAACACCATATATTTT. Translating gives CASSASASGNTIYF.

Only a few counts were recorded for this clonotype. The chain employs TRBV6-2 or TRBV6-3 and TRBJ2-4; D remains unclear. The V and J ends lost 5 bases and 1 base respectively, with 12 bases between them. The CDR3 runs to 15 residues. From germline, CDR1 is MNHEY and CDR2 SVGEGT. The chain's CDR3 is CASSAGSTAKNIQYF. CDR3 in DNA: TGTGCCAGCAGTGCTGGATCTACGGCCAAAAACATTCAGTACTTC.

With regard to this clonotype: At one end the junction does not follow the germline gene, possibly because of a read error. The CDR3 loop is CASSVETGSPLFDEQFF. CDR3 nucleotide sequence: TGTGCCAGTAGTGTAGAGACAGGGTCTCCTTTATTCGATGAGCAGTTCTTC. V is TRBV19 and J is TRBJ2-1; the match to TRBD1 covers 7 bases. Per the germline V gene, CDR1 is LNHDA and CDR2 is SQIVND (reference sequence). The CDR3 runs 17 residues.

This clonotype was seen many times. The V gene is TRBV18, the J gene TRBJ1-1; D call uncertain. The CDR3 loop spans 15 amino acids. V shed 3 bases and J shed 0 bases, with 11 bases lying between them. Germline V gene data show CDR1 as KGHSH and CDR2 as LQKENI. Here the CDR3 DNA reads TGTGCCAGCTCACCCGTCAGCCAAATGAACACTGAAGCTTTCTTT. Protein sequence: CASSPVSQMNTEAFF.

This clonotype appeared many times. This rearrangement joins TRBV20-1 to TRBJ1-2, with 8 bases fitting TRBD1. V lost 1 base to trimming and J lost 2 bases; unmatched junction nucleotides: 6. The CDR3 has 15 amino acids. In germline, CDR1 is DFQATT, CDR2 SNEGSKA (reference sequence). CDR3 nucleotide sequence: TGCAGTGCTAGAGCATCCAGGGGGCGGAACTATGGCTACACCTTC. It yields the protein CSARASRGRNYGYTF.

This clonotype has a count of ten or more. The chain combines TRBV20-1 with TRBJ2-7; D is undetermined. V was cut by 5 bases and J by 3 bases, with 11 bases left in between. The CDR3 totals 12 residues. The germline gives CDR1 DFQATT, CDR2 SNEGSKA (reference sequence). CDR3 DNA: TGCAGTGCTGGTAGAGAGGACTACGAGCAGTACTTC. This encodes CSAGREDYEQYF.

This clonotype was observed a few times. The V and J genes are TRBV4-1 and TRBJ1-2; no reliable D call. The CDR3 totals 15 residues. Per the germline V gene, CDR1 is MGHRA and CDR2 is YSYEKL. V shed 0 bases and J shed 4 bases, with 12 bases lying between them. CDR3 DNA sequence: TGCGCCAGCAGCCAAGATGGCACTTACCCCTATGGCTACACCTTC. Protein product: CASSQDGTYPYGYTF.

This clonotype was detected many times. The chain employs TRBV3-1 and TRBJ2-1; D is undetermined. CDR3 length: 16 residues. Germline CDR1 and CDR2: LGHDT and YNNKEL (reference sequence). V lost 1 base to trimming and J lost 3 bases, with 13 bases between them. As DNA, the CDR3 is TGTGCCAGCAGCCAAGCTTGGGCTAGGAGCTACAATGAGCAGTTCTTC. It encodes CASSQAWARSYNEQFF.